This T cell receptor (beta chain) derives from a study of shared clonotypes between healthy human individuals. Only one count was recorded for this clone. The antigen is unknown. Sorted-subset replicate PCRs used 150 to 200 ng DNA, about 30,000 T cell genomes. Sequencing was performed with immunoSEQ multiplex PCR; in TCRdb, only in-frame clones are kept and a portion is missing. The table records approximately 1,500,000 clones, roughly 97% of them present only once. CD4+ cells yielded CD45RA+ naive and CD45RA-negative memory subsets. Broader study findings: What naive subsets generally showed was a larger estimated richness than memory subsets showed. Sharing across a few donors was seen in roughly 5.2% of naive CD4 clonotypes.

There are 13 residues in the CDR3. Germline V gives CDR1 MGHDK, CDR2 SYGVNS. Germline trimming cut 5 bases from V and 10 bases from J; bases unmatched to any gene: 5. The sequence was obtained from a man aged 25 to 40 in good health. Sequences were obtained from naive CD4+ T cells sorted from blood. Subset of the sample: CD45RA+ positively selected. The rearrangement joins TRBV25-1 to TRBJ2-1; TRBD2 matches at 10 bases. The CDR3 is CASSHSGRAEQFF. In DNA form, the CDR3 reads TGTGCCAGCAGTCACAGCGGGAGGGCCGAGCAGTTCTTC. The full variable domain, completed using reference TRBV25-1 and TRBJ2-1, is EADIYQTPRYLVIGTGKKITLECSQTMGHDKMYWYQQDPGMELHLIHYSYGVNSTEKGDLSSESTVSRIRTEHFPLTLESARPSHTSQYLCASSHSGRAEQFFGPGTRLTVL.